This TCR beta chain appears in the sequencing data of a study of vaccination and CD4 T cells after COVID-19. Comment on this clonotype: Its antigen is unknown.

Cultured CD4+ T-cell DNA underwent Oncomine TCR Beta short-read sequencing. TCRdb reprocessed the PCR reads with MiXCR, giving one entry per CDR3 protein. Among about 23,000 distinct CDR3 sequences listed, over 60% were seen once. Treatment noted: roughly nine-day PBMC culture with coronavirus spike peptide pools or control peptides (ViraFEST assay). Germline values: CDR1 KGHSH, CDR2 LQKENI. The CDR3 totals 11 residues. With 5 bases clipped from V and 7 bases from J, the junction kept 1 base outside the gene matches. Sequencing used CD4+ T cells from blood, cultured in vitro, obtained after SARS-CoV-2 vaccination. The chain links TRBV18 to TRBJ1-1; 7 bases are a match to TRBD1. The clonotype was recovered from a human donor who received a COVID-19 vaccine. The CDR3: CASSRDSEAFF. CDR3 DNA sequence: TGTGCCAGCTCAAGGGACAGTGAAGCTTTCTTT. Combining the CDR3 with reference TRBV18 and TRBJ1-1 gives the whole variable domain NAGVMQNPRHLVRRRGQEARLRCSPMKGHSHVYWYRQLPEEGLKFMVYLQKENIIDESGMPKERFSAEFPKEGPSILRIQQVVRGDSAAYFCASSRDSEAFFGQGTRLTVV.